Described below is a single T cell receptor (beta chain) sequence and its context. CDR1 and CDR2 from the germline V gene are SNHLY and FYNNEI. Between the trimmed V and J ends, which lost 5 bases and 4 bases, there was a span of 9 bases. The CDR3 runs to 12 residues. The repertoire was sequenced with immunoSEQ multiplex PCR; TCRdb's copy has only in-frame clones and lacks some. The table lists about 120,000 clones, 70% to 90% of them singletons. These data are taken from a study of control samples from healthy donors and cancer patients. The clonotype was recovered from a man in his forties in good health. Sequenced: blood. The genes are TRBV2 and TRBJ2-7; D ambiguous. CDR3 sequence reads: CASSRDLYEQYF. CDR3 DNA sequence: TGTGCCAGCAGTCGTGACTTATACGAGCAGTACTTC. Based on the CDR3 plus reference TRBV2 and TRBJ2-7, the full variable domain is EPEVTQTPSHQVTQMGQEVILRCVPISNHLYFYWYRQILGQKVEFLVSFYNNEISEKSEIFDDQFSVERPDGSNFTLKIRSTKLEDSAMYFCASSRDLYEQYFGPGTRLTVT.